These T cell receptor beta chains were read from a single sample in a study of blood T cells in healthy people across ages. One entry per CDR3 protein results from TCRdb running MiXCR on the 5' RACE reads. Of around 1,000,000 distinct CDR3 sequences detected, less than 45% appear once; the ten largest clones hold about 12%. The sample consisted of blood. These TCRs come from a man aged 18 to 29 in good health. The CDR3 runs from the conserved cysteine through the conserved F or W. A D gene is named only where the DNA matches it firmly. A clone size is listed for some rows: how often the clone was seen (once, few, many), or a class if it is expanded.

J gene,D gene,V gene,clone size,CDR3 DNA,CDR3 protein
TRBJ2-3,.,TRBV7-3,.,TGTGCCAGCAGCCCAAACACTCGGGGTCTTACAGATACGCAGTATTTT,CASSPNTRGLTDTQYF
TRBJ1-1,.,TRBV2,many,TGTGCCAGCAGTGAAGTGCTAAACACTGAAGCTTTCTTT,CASSEVLNTEAFF
TRBJ2-1,TRBD2,TRBV9,many,TGTGCCAGCAGCGGGACTAGCTCCTACAATGAGCAGTTCTTC,CASSGTSSYNEQFF
TRBJ2-1,.,TRBV6-1,many,TGTGCCAGCAGTTCGGGGGGCTCCAATGAGCAGTTCTTC,CASSSGGSNEQFF
TRBJ2-1,TRBD1,TRBV7-6,few,TGTGCCAGCAGCCTCGGACAGGGGGCAGCCTACAATGAGCAGTTCTTC,CASSLGQGAAYNEQFF
TRBJ2-3,TRBD2,TRBV6-5,.,TGTGCCAGCAGTTACGGGCGGGGGGCAGATACGCAGTATTTT,CASSYGRGADTQYF
TRBJ1-5,.,TRBV6-2/TRBV6-3,.,TGTGCCAGCACGGAAGGACAGAGTAGCAATCAGCCCCAGCATTTT,CASTEGQSSNQPQHF
TRBJ2-1,TRBD1,TRBV5-6,medium-sized,TGTGCCAGCAGCTTGGGGGACAGGGCATACAATGAGCAGTTCTTC,CASSLGDRAYNEQFF
TRBJ2-3,.,TRBV7-2,many,TGTGCCAGCAGCTTAGGGGGGCGAGCAGATACGCAGTATTTT,CASSLGGRADTQYF
TRBJ1-4,.,TRBV5-6,.,TGTGCCAGCAGCTTTGGGGTAGCTAATGAAAAACTGTTTTTT,CASSFGVANEKLFF
TRBJ1-1,TRBD1,TRBV2,.,TGTGCCAGCAGGGACAGGGCCCAGAACACTGAAGCTTTCTTT,CASRDRAQNTEAFF
TRBJ1-2,TRBD1,TRBV11-2,.,TGTGCCAGCAGCTTAGCCCCCGGAGGGGGCGATGGCTACACCTTC,CASSLAPGGGDGYTF
TRBJ2-7,TRBD1,TRBV20-1,many,TGCAGTGCTAGGGGGACAGAGCCCTACGAGCAGTACTTC,CSARGTEPYEQYF
TRBJ2-1,.,TRBV7-2,.,TGTGCCAGCATTCCCTCTGGGGCGGCGGCCTACAATGAGCAGTTCTTC,CASIPSGAAAYNEQFF
TRBJ2-3,TRBD2,TRBV20-1,.,TGCAGTGCTAGAGAACCCTCTCTGCATAGCGGGGGCACAGATACGCAGTATTTT,CSAREPSLHSGGTDTQYF
TRBJ2-3,.,TRBV28,.,TGTGCCAGCAGATCAGCCGATACGCAGTATTTT,CASRSADTQYF
TRBJ1-5,.,TRBV12-3/TRBV12-4,few,TGTGCCAGCAGTCGGGGGAACAATCAGCCCCAGCATTTT,CASSRGNNQPQHF
TRBJ2-1,TRBD2,TRBV27,few,TGTGCCAGCAGCTTATTACTAGCGGGGGGGCGTTATGAGCAGTTCTTC,CASSLLLAGGRYEQFF
TRBJ2-7,.,TRBV6-5,.,TGTGCCACCAAGCCAAATCCGGGGGCAGACTACGAGCAGTACTTC,CATKPNPGADYEQYF
TRBJ2-5,.,TRBV20-1,.,TGCAGTGCTAGAGTGCCCGGGACTTCAAAAGAGACCCAGTACTTC,CSARVPGTSKETQYF
TRBJ2-2,.,TRBV4-2,many,TGTGCCAGCAGCCTAGACGGGACGACGTTAACCGGGGAGCTGTTTTTT,CASSLDGTTLTGELFF
TRBJ1-5,.,TRBV12-3/TRBV12-4,few,TGTGCCAGCAGCCCGAGGGCCGACAGTAATCAGCCCCAGCATTTT,CASSPRADSNQPQHF
TRBJ1-3,.,TRBV21-1,.,TGTGCCAGCGTGAGTGATCCAAACGCCATATATTTT,CASVSDPNAIYF
TRBJ2-5,TRBD1,TRBV15,few,TGTGCCACCAGCAGAGATGTGGACAGGGATAATCGAGAGACCCAGTACTTC,CATSRDVDRDNRETQYF
TRBJ1-6,.,TRBV25-1,.,TGTGCCAGCAGTGAATCGGGGGTCGGTTCACCCCTCCACTTT,CASSESGVGSPLHF
TRBJ2-7,TRBD1,TRBV7-3,few,TGTGCCAGCAGCGCCGGGACAGGGATGTCCTACAATGAGCAGTACTTC,CASSAGTGMSYNEQYF
TRBJ2-3,TRBD2,TRBV20-1,.,TGCAGTGCTAGAGGACTGACTAGCGGGGGGTCAGATACGCAGTATTTT,CSARGLTSGGSDTQYF
TRBJ1-5,.,TRBV7-2,.,TGTGCCGGCAGCTTAGCCGGGTCGGGACACAATCAGCCCCAGCATTTT,CAGSLAGSGHNQPQHF
TRBJ1-1,.,TRBV7-9,.,TGTGCCAGCAGCTCCCGAGGGGCGTACACTGAAGCTTTCTTT,CASSSRGAYTEAFF
TRBJ1-5,.,TRBV12-3/TRBV12-4,.,TGTGCCAGCAGTTTAGAGGTAGGGCGTCAGCCCCAGCATTTT,CASSLEVGRQPQHF
TRBJ2-7,.,TRBV4-3,.,TGCGCCAGCAGCCCCAGACCGGGTTCCACCTACGAGCAGTACTTC,CASSPRPGSTYEQYF
TRBJ1-1,TRBD1,TRBV28,few,TGTGCCAGCAGTTCGGGACAGGGCACTGAAGCTTTCTTT,CASSSGQGTEAFF
TRBJ1-1,TRBD1,TRBV5-5,few,TGTGCCAGCAGCTTGGTGGGGGGACAGGTCAACACTGAAGCTTTCTTT,CASSLVGGQVNTEAFF
TRBJ2-5,.,TRBV29-1,.,TGCAGCGTTGAGGGTCGACTGCTGAATGAGCAGTACTTC,CSVEGRLLNEQYF
TRBJ1-1,.,TRBV6-5,once,TGTGCCAGCAGTTACCCGGACAAAAACACTGAAGCTTTCTTT,CASSYPDKNTEAFF
TRBJ1-6,.,TRBV9,.,TGTGCCAGCAGCGTAGAGGGGGACGGCAATTCACCCCTCCACTTT,CASSVEGDGNSPLHF
TRBJ1-6,TRBD1,TRBV10-3,few,TGTGCCATCAGTGAGTCGACTCTGGGGACAGGGATCCTCCACTTT,CAISESTLGTGILHF
TRBJ2-7,.,TRBV29-1,once,TGCAGCGTGGGGATAGGGGCCTCCTACGAGCAGTACTTC,CSVGIGASYEQYF
TRBJ2-3,TRBD1,TRBV20-1,.,TGCAGTGCTACGGACAGGGAGAGCACAGATACGCAGTATTTT,CSATDRESTDTQYF
TRBJ2-1,TRBD1,TRBV28,.,TGTGCCAGCACATTGGGACAGAACAATGGGCAGTTCTTC,CASTLGQNNGQFF
TRBJ1-2,.,TRBV6-1,.,TGTGCCAGCAGCCAAACTCCAACAGAGCCCACCGGGGACGGCTACACCTTC,CASSQTPTEPTGDGYTF